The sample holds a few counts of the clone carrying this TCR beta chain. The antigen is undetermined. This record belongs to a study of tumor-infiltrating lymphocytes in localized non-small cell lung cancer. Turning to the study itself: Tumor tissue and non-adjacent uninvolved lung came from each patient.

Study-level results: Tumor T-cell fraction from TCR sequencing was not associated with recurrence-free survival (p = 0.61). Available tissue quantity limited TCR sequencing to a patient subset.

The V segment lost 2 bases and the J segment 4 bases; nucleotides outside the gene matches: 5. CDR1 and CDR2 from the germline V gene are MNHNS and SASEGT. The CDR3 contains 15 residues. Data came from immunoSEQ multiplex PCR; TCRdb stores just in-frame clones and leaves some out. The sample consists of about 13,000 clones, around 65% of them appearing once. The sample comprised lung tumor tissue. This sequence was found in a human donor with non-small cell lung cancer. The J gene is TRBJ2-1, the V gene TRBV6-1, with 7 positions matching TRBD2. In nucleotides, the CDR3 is TGTGCCAGCAGTGAACCGGGACTAACGTACAATGAGCAGTTCTTC. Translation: CASSEPGLTYNEQFF.